This T cell receptor beta chain was captured by sequencing in a study of blood T cells in healthy people across ages. There are 13 residues in the CDR3. Trimming removed 5 bases at V and 7 bases at J, with 12 bases between. Germline CDR1 SEHNR, CDR2 FQNEAQ (reference sequence). A remark on this clonotype: Its antigen is not identified.

Peripheral blood was drawn, ten milliliters per donor. General study findings and limits: Those diversity estimates obtained from one million T cells were thought to be underestimates.

It was with a sample-barcoded 5' primer and a J-beta primer mix that a second PCR of roughly 7 to 12 cycles was run. TCRdb redid the calling of the 5' RACE reads with MiXCR, one entry per CDR3 protein. The sample yields fewer than 950,000 distinct CDR3 sequences, 36% seen once. The sequencing input was blood. The chain couples TRBV7-9 to TRBJ2-1; perhaps TRBD2 as D (6 bases). The sequence derives from a man younger than 35 in good health. The CDR3: CASSAGRGNEQFF. As DNA, the CDR3 is TGTGCCAGCAGCGCCGGGCGGGGAAATGAGCAGTTCTTC.